The next 21 T cell receptor beta chains were all read from a single sample in a study of graft-versus-host responses after intestinal transplantation. No antigen is known for these receptors. Repertoires were generated with immunoSEQ multiplex PCR, while TCRdb's copy carries only in-frame clones and drops some. The sample holds just over 70,000 clones, approximately 84% seen once. Sequenced here: unstimulated CD4+ T cells sorted from spleen or lymph node cells, sampled before transplant. All receptors come from a human donor who was the organ donor for an intestinal transplant.

The chain links TRBV9 to TRBJ2-2; TRBD1 agrees at 8 bases. The CDR3 extends over 20 amino acids. With V trimmed by 1 base and J by 0 bases, 14 bases remained unmatched. Germline CDR1 is SGDLS and CDR2 is YYNGEE. CDR3 DNA sequence: TGTGCCAGCAGCGTATCCCCAGGGGGCCGCCCCTATTCGAACACCGGGGAGCTGTTTTTT. Its protein product is CASSVSPGGRPYSNTGELFF.

This clone was seen a few times. The chain has TRBV2 and TRBJ1-1; 8 bases agree with TRBD1. The CDR3 is 14 amino acids. Trimming took 9 bases from V and 1 from J; bases not matched to a gene: 7. In germline, CDR1 is SNHLY, CDR2 FYNNEI. The CDR3 region has the DNA TGTGCCAGTAACCTGGGACAGGCGAACACTGAAGCTTTCTTT. Its protein product is CASNLGQANTEAFF.

The gene calls are TRBV30 and TRBJ1-2; D may be TRBD1 (6 bases). The CDR3 spans 13 residues. Germline CDR1 and CDR2: GTSNPN and SVGIG (reference sequence). Deletions cut 0 bases from V and 4 bases from J, with 9 bases between. CDR3 region: CAWSVQGTYGYTF. CDR3 nucleotides: TGTGCCTGGAGTGTTCAGGGGACCTATGGCTACACCTTC.

J is TRBJ1-1 and V is TRBV7-9; TRBD1 is a possible D gene (5 bases). From germline, CDR1 is SEHNR and CDR2 FQNEAQ (reference sequence). The CDR3 is made up of 14 amino acids. Deletions cut 2 bases from V and 4 bases from J, with 11 bases between. CDR3 region: CASSLSGIGTEAFF. The DNA for the CDR3 is TGTGCCAGCAGCTTATCAGGGATCGGCACTGAAGCTTTCTTT.

V and J are TRBV19 and TRBJ1-5; D call uncertain. Trimming pared 9 bases from V and 0 bases from J, leaving 12 bases between. The CDR3 totals 14 residues. In germline, CDR1 is LNHDA, CDR2 SQIVND (reference sequence). The CDR3, as DNA: TGTGCCAGCAGGCCGGCTTATAGCAATCAGCCCCAGCATTTT. Translation gives CASRPAYSNQPQHF. Using reference TRBV19 and TRBJ1-5 for the parts outside the CDR3, the full variable domain is DGGITQSPKYLFRKEGQNVTLSCEQNLNHDAMYWYRQDPGQGLRLIYYSQIVNDFQKGDIAEGYSVSREKKESFPLTVTSAQKNPTAFYLCASRPAYSNQPQHFGDGTRLSIL.

Remarks on this clone: The junction shows a germline mismatch at one end, possibly a read error. The chain recombines TRBV7-7 with TRBJ2-5; TRBD1 aligns across 10 bases. Germline CDR1 is SSHAT and CDR2 is FNYEAQ (reference sequence). This CDR3 contains 17 residues. The CDR3: CASSRETDRGYQETQYF. The CDR3 region has the DNA TGTGCTAGCAGTCGTGAAACGGACAGGGGGTACCAAGAGACCCAGTACTTC.

In its sample, this clone was seen once. The chain couples TRBV2 to TRBJ1-2, with D uncertain. The CDR3 runs to 13 residues. Germline CDR1 reads SNHLY; CDR2 reads FYNNEI. Deletions cut 7 bases from V and 8 bases from J, with 17 bases between. DNA of the CDR3: TGTGCCAGCACCACCGAGGACGGAGGGGGCTACACCTTC. Translated, it gives CASTTEDGGGYTF.

The V and J genes are TRBV28 and TRBJ2-5, with D possibly TRBD2 on 7 matching bases. Per the germline V gene, CDR1 is MDHEN and CDR2 is SYDVKM. Trimming shortened V by 3 bases and J by 3 bases, and 17 bases separated the two germline ends. The CDR3 covers 16 residues. The CDR3 region has the DNA TGTGCCAGCAGTTTGGTCGGGGGGCCTTCAAAAGAGACCCAGTACTTC. Translating it yields CASSLVGGPSKETQYF. The full variable domain, rest sourced from reference TRBV28 and TRBJ2-5, is DVKVTQSSRYLVKRTGEKVFLECVQDMDHENMFWYRQDPGLGLRLIYFSYDVKMKEKGDIPEGYSVSREKKERFSLILESASTNQTSMYLCASSLVGGPSKETQYFGPGTRLLVL.

The chain carries TRBV19 and TRBJ1-2; 8 bases align to TRBD1. The CDR3 is 16 residues long. Germline trimming cut 4 bases from V and 8 bases from J; bases unmatched to any gene: 15. Looked up from germline, CDR1 is LNHDA and CDR2 is SQIVND (reference sequence). This CDR3 is CASSTTFFQGAGGYTF. The CDR3 nucleotides read TGTGCCAGTAGTACGACTTTTTTTCAGGGGGCAGGGGGCTACACCTTC.

The rearrangement uses TRBV19 and TRBJ2-5; tentative D call: TRBD1 (5 bases). Trimming cost V 3 bases and J 4 bases, with 9 bases left between them. Germline V gene sequence: CDR1 LNHDA, CDR2 SQIVND (reference sequence). This CDR3 has 13 residues. This chain's CDR3 is CASSIQGAETQYF. The DNA for the CDR3 is TGTGCCAGTAGTATTCAGGGTGCAGAGACCCAGTACTTC. Full variable domain (missing parts from reference TRBV19 and TRBJ2-5): DGGITQSPKYLFRKEGQNVTLSCEQNLNHDAMYWYRQDPGQGLRLIYYSQIVNDFQKGDIAEGYSVSREKKESFPLTVTSAQKNPTAFYLCASSIQGAETQYFGPGTRLLVL.

The V and J genes are TRBV11-2 and TRBJ1-2, with a weak D call TRBD1 (6 bases). The CDR3 sequence is 12 residues long. Germline V CDR1 and CDR2: SGHAT, FQNNGV. V gave up 5 bases and J gave up 9 bases, with 13 bases separating them. Written as DNA, the CDR3 is TGTGCCAGCAGCCCGAACAGGGATCGCTACACCTTC. Protein sequence: CASSPNRDRYTF.

The genes are TRBV19 and TRBJ1-1; D call uncertain. V was pared by 0 bases and J by 4 bases, with 15 bases between. The germline gives CDR1 LNHDA, CDR2 SQIVND (reference sequence). The CDR3 spans 16 residues. CDR3 loop: CASSIDLFGGLTEAFF. DNA of the CDR3: TGTGCCAGTAGTATAGATTTATTTGGAGGACTCACTGAAGCTTTCTTT.

The rearrangement uses TRBV5-8 and TRBJ2-7; maybe TRBD2 (5 bases). CDR1 is SGHTS, CDR2 YDEGEE, per germline. This CDR3 is built from 12 residues. V lost 6 bases and J lost 6, with 13 bases in between. The CDR3 DNA follows: TGTGCCAGCACCCAGAGGGCAGCCGAGCAGTACGTC. Translating gives CASTQRAAEQYV.

The chain has TRBV2 and TRBJ2-5, with TRBD2 matching 10 bases. Germline V gene lookup returns CDR1 SNHLY and CDR2 FYNNEI. This CDR3 is built from 14 residues. The trim removed 6 bases at V and 5 bases at J, leaving 6 bases unmatched. The CDR3, as DNA: TGTGCCAGCAGGGGATCGACTAGCGGGGAGACCCAGTACTTC. This encodes CASRGSTSGETQYF.

The genes are TRBV5-1 and TRBJ1-1, with 7 bases fitting TRBD1. Germline lookup yields CDR1 SGHRS and CDR2 YFSETQ. The CDR3 contains 13 residues. The V segment lost 6 bases and the J segment 1 base; nucleotides outside the gene matches: 3. The CDR3 DNA follows: TGCGCCAGCAAACGACAGGGGAACACTGAAGCTTTCTTT. Its protein product is CASKRQGNTEAFF.

Concerning this clone itself: The junction departs from the called germline gene at one end, perhaps through a read error. The genes are TRBV7-7 and TRBJ1-4; 7 nucleotides align to TRBD1. The CDR3 length is 15 residues. Germline V CDR1 and CDR2: SSHAT, FNYEAQ (reference sequence). Here the CDR3 reads CASSPRTGPNEKLFF. The CDR3, as DNA: TGTGCTAGCAGCCCCCGGACAGGACCAAATGAAAAACTGTTTTTT.

This clone was seen just once. The chain uses TRBV6-5 and TRBJ1-1; tentatively, D is TRBD1 (5 bases). Trimming removed 5 bases at V and 5 bases at J, with 15 bases between. CDR3 length equals 14 residues. Germline CDR1 is MNHEY and CDR2 is SVGAGI. This chain's CDR3 is CASSPRPGRTEAFF. CDR3 DNA: TGTGCCAGCAGTCCCCGACCAGGGAGGACTGAAGCTTTCTTT.

This clone was picked up one time. J is TRBJ1-5 and V is TRBV2; D possibly corresponds to TRBD1 (6 bases). V shed 2 bases and J shed 6 bases, with 14 bases lying between them. The CDR3 spans 15 residues. CDR1 and CDR2 (germline): SNHLY, FYNNEI. The CDR3, as DNA: TGTGCCAGCAGTGAATTAGGGGGAGGGAGTCAGCCCCAGCATTTT. It yields the protein CASSELGGGSQPQHF. The whole variable domain, remainder taken from reference TRBV2 and TRBJ1-5, is EPEVTQTPSHQVTQMGQEVILRCVPISNHLYFYWYRQILGQKVEFLVSFYNNEISEKSEIFDDQFSVERPDGSNFTLKIRSTKLEDSAMYFCASSELGGGSQPQHFGDGTRLSIL.

The chain recombines TRBV10-3 with TRBJ2-7; TRBD2 agrees at 8 bases. V shed 4 bases, J shed 1 base, and the junction held 3 bases outside the gene matches. The CDR3 is 14 amino acids. Germline V gene data show CDR1 as ENHRY and CDR2 as SYGVKD. CDR3 in amino acids: CAISAGGGSYEQYV. The DNA of the CDR3 is TGTGCCATCAGTGCGGGGGGGGGATCCTACGAGCAGTACGTC.

This clone came up a few times. Here the CDR3 DNA reads TGTGCCAGCAGCTTGGGGGGGGCAGATACGCAGTATTTT. This gives the protein CASSLGGADTQYF. The V gene is TRBV5-6, the J gene TRBJ2-3; TRBD2 might be the D (6 bases). Germline assignment: CDR1 SGHDT and CDR2 YYEEEE. Deletions cut 0 bases from V and 4 bases from J, with 6 bases between. The CDR3 loop spans 13 amino acids. Using reference TRBV5-6 and TRBJ2-3 for the parts outside the CDR3, the full variable domain is DAGVTQSPTHLIKTRGQQVTLRCSPKSGHDTVSWYQQALGQGPQFIFQYYEEEERQRGNFPDRFSGHQFPNYSSELNVNALLLGDSALYLCASSLGGADTQYFGPGTRLTVL.

A few counts support this clone. The rearrangement uses TRBV7-9 and TRBJ2-2, with 8 bases aligning to TRBD1. J lost 1 base, V lost 5 bases, and 9 bases had no gene match. CDR1 SEHNR and CDR2 FQNEAQ come from the germline V gene (reference sequence). This CDR3 region has 17 residues. The CDR3 sequence is CASSHPPQGENTGELFF. The CDR3 DNA reads TGTGCCAGCAGCCACCCTCCACAGGGGGAGAACACCGGGGAGCTGTTTTTT.